This T cell receptor (beta chain) was recovered during a study of blood T cell repertoires in COVID-19. V gave up 1 base and J gave up 9 bases, with 13 bases separating them. The CDR3 is 15 amino acids. CDR1 is SSHAT, CDR2 FNYEAQ, per germline (reference sequence). Clones were read by immunoSEQ multiplex PCR, and TCRdb kept only the in-frame ones, dropping some. The table shows tens of thousands of clones, with about 91% occurring only once. This clone has just one count. The sequence was obtained from a man aged 35 to 55 with COVID-19, enrolled during active disease. The V gene is TRBV7-7, the J gene TRBJ1-6, with a possible D match to TRBD1 (5 bases). The sequenced sample consisted of peripheral blood. CDR3 DNA sequence: TGTGCCAGCAGCTTAGACGGGCAGGGTGGTTCACCCCTCCACTTT. This gives the protein CASSLDGQGGSPLHF. Complete variable domain (other parts from reference TRBV7-7 and TRBJ1-6): GAGVSQSPRYKVTKRGQDVTLRCDPISSHATLYWYQQALGQGPEFLTYFNYEAQPDKSGLPSDRFSAERPEGSISTLTIQRTEQRDSAMYRCASSLDGQGGSPLHFGNGTRLTVT.